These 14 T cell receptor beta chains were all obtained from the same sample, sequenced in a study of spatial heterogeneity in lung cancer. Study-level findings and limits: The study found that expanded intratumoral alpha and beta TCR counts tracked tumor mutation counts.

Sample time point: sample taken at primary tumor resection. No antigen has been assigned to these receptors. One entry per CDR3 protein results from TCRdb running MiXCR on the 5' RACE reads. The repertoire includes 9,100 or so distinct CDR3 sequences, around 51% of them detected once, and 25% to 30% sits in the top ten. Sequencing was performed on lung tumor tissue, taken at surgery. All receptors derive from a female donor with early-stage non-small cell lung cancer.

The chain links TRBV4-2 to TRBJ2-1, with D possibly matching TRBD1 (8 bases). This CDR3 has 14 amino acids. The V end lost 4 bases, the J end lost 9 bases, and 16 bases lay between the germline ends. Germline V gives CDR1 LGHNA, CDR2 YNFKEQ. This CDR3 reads CASSPTGGGIEQFF. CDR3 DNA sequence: TGTGCCAGCAGCCCTACAGGGGGGGGAATTGAGCAGTTCTTC.

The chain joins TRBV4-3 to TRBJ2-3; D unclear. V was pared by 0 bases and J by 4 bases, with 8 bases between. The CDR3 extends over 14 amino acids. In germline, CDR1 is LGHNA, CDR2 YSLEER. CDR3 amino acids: CASSQDRRPDTQYF. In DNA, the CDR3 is TGCGCCAGCAGCCAAGATCGCAGGCCAGATACGCAGTATTTT.

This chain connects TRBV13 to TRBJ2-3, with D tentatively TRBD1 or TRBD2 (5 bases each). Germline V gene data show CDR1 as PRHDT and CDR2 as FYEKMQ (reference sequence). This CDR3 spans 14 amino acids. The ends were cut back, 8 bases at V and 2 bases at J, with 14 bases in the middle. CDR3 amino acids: CASRDGTNTDTQYF. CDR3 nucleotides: TGTGCCAGCCGGGACGGGACGAACACAGATACGCAGTATTTT. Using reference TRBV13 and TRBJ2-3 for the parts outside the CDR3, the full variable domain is AAGVIQSPRHLIKEKRETATLKCYPIPRHDTVYWYQQGPGQDPQFLISFYEKMQSDKGSIPDRFSAQQFSDYHSELNMSSLELGDSALYFCASRDGTNTDTQYFGPGTRLTVL.

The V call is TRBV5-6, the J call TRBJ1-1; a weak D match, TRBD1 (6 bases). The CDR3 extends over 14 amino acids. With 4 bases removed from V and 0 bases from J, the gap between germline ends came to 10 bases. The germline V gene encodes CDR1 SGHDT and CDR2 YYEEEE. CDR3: CASSPGTLNTEAFF. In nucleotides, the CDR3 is TGTGCCAGCAGCCCCGGGACACTGAACACTGAAGCTTTCTTT.

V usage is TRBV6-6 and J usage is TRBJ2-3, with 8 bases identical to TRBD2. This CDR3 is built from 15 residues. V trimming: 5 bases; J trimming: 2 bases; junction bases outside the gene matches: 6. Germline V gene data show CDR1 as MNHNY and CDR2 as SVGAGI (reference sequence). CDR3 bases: TGTGCCAGCAGTGCCGGGACTAGAACCACAGATACGCAGTATTTT. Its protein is CASSAGTRTTDTQYF.

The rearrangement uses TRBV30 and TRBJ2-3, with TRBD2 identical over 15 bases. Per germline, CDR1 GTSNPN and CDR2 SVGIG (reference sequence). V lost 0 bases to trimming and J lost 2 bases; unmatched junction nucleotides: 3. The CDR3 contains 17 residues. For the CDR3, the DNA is TGTGCCTGGAGTGTGGGGACTAGCGGGGGGCACACAGATACGCAGTATTTT. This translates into CAWSVGTSGGHTDTQYF.

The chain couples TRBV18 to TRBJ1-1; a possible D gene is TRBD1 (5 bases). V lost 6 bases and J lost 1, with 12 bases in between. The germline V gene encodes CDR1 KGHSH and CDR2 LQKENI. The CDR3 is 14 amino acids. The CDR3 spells CASSLTGTNTEAFF. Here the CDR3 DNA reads TGTGCCAGCTCGCTAACAGGAACGAACACTGAAGCTTTCTTT.

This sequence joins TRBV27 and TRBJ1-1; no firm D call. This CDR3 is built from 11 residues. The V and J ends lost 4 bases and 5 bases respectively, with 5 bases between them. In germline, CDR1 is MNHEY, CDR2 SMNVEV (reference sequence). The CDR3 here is CASSSRTEAFF. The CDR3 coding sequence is TGTGCCAGCAGTTCAAGGACTGAAGCTTTCTTT.

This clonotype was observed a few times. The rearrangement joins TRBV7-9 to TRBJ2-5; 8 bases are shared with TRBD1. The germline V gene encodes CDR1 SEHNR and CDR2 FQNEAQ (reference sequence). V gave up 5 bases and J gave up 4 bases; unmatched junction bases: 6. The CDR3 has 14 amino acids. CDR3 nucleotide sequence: TGTGCCAGCAGCGAGTCCGACAGGGGAGAGACCCAGTACTTC. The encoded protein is CASSESDRGETQYF. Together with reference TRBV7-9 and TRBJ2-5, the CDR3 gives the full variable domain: DTGVSQNPRHKITKRGQNVTFRCDPISEHNRLYWYRQTLGQGPEFLTYFQNEAQLEKSRLLSDRFSAERPKGSFSTLEIQRTEQGDSAMYLCASSESDRGETQYFGPGTRLLVL.

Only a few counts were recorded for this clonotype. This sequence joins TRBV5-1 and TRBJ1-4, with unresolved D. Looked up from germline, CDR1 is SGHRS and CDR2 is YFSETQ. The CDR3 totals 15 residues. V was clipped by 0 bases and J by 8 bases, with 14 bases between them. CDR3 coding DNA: TGCGCCAGCAGCTTGGCTCCAAACTTCGGCGAAAAACTGTTTTTT. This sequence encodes CASSLAPNFGEKLFF.

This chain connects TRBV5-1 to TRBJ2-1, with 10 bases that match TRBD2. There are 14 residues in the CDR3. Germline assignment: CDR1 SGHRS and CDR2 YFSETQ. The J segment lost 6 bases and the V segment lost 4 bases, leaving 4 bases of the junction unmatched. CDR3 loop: CASSIAGGTNEQFF. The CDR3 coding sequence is TGCGCCAGCAGCATAGCGGGGGGCACCAATGAGCAGTTCTTC.

The CDR3 DNA sequence: TGTGCAAGTCGCTTAGCTACGAACACTGAAGCTTTCTTT. It encodes CASRLATNTEAFF. The chain has TRBV12-2 and TRBJ1-1. TRBV12-2 is labeled a pseudogene. The CDR3 is made up of 13 amino acids.

The DNA of the CDR3 is TGCAGTGCTAGAGAAATCGGGGGGGGACAGCCCCAGCATTTT. Translating it yields CSAREIGGGQPQHF. The rearrangement links TRBV20-1 to TRBJ1-5; D may be TRBD1 (5 bases). This CDR3 is 14 amino acids long. CDR1 and CDR2 (germline): DFQATT, SNEGSKA (reference sequence). V lost 0 bases to trimming and J lost 7 bases, with 13 bases between them.

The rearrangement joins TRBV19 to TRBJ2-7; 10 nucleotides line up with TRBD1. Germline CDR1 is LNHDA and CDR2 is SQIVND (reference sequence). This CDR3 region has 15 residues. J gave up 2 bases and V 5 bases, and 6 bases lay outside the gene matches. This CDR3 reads CASSFPGTGAYEQYF. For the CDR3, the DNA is TGTGCCAGTAGTTTCCCCGGGACAGGGGCCTACGAGCAGTACTTC.